This TCR beta chain was sequenced in a study of blood T cell repertoires in COVID-19. Study at large: Acute-phase and convalescent COVID-19 samples originated in the United States, Italy and Spain. Nucleic acid was either cDNA or gDNA, and it came from T cells, B-cell-depleted T cells, or PBMCs.

From germline, CDR1 is SQVTM and CDR2 ANQGSEA. This CDR3 comprises 15 residues. Trimming cost V 1 base and J 0 bases; bases outside gene matches: 4. Generated by immunoSEQ multiplex PCR, the TCRdb table keeps only in-frame clones and is missing some. The data hold roughly 31,000 clones, with roughly nine tenths observed a single time. The receptor's source is a man older than 75 with acute or convalescent COVID-19. The sequencing input was peripheral blood. The V and J genes are TRBV29-1 and TRBJ2-3; 7 nucleotides match TRBD2. CDR3 residues: CSVEVPSGSTDTQYF. DNA of the CDR3: TGCAGCGTTGAAGTACCTAGCGGAAGCACAGATACGCAGTATTTT.